Following are 27 T cell receptor beta chains from one sample sequenced in a study of cytomegalovirus exposure and HLA in healthy donors. Assay: immunoSEQ multiplex PCR; the TCRdb copy retains only in-frame clones and omits some. Counted here are over 150,000 clones, about 82% occurring once; the ten biggest clones make up over 2%. Material for sequencing was PBMCs. The receptors originated from a human donor in good health.

The chain is built from TRBV11-2 and TRBJ1-2; D may be TRBD1 (5 bases). CDR3 length: 15 residues. The V end was cut by 6 bases, the J end by 7 bases, with 21 bases between. Germline V CDR1 and CDR2: SGHAT, FQNNGV. The CDR3 DNA is TGTGCCAGCAGTTCATTCGGGGGAGGGAAGGTTGGCTACACCTTC. This gives the protein CASSSFGGGKVGYTF. The full variable domain, with the rest looked up from reference TRBV11-2 and TRBJ1-2, is EAGVAQSPRYKIIEKRQSVAFWCNPISGHATLYWYQQILGQGPKLLIQFQNNGVVDDSQLPKDRFSAERLKGVDSTLKIQPAKLEDSAVYLCASSSFGGGKVGYTFGSGTRLTVV.

This clone was seen just once. V and J are TRBV12-5 and TRBJ2-3; D is possibly TRBD1 (5 bases). Germline V gene data show CDR1 as LGHNT and CDR2 as FRNRAP. Trimming removed 6 bases at V and 0 bases at J, with 19 bases between. The CDR3 has 17 amino acids. Written as DNA, the CDR3 is TGTGCTAGTGGGGGGCTGGTTGGGGCTCCGAGCACAGATACGCAGTATTTT. This encodes CASGGLVGAPSTDTQYF.

The chain uses TRBV18 and TRBJ1-3; D is unclear. V was cut by 6 bases and J by 0 bases, with 6 bases left in between. CDR3 length equals 13 residues. The germline V gene has CDR1 KGHSH and CDR2 LQKENI. Written as DNA, the CDR3 is TGTGCCAGCTCGGAGAACTCTGGAAACACCATATATTTT. Its protein is CASSENSGNTIYF.

This chain links TRBV5-1 with TRBJ2-3; 15 bases map to TRBD2. V shed 0 bases, J shed 3 bases, and the junction held 8 bases outside the gene matches. In germline, CDR1 is SGHRS, CDR2 YFSETQ. The CDR3 is made up of 19 amino acids. CDR3 sequence (DNA): TGCGCCAGCAGCTTGGGGACTAGCGGGAGGGGGGCCTGGACAGATACGCAGTATTTT. Translated: CASSLGTSGRGAWTDTQYF.

The J gene is TRBJ1-4, the V gene TRBV18, with D unresolved. CDR1 is KGHSH, CDR2 LQKENI, per germline. The V end was cut by 3 bases, the J end by 2 bases, with 7 bases between. This CDR3 contains 14 residues. In DNA, the CDR3 is TGTGCCAGCTCACCCCAGTCTACTAATGAAAAACTGTTTTTT. Translating gives CASSPQSTNEKLFF. Using reference TRBV18 and TRBJ1-4 for the parts outside the CDR3, the full variable domain is NAGVMQNPRHLVRRRGQEARLRCSPMKGHSHVYWYRQLPEEGLKFMVYLQKENIIDESGMPKERFSAEFPKEGPSILRIQQVVRGDSAAYFCASSPQSTNEKLFFGSGTQLSVL.

J is TRBJ2-2 and V is TRBV28; maybe TRBD1 (6 bases). This CDR3 region has 15 residues. Germline values: CDR1 MDHEN, CDR2 SYDVKM. V gave up 6 bases and J gave up 6 bases, with 17 bases separating them. The CDR3 DNA follows: TGTGCCAGCAGACAACAGGGTAGGGATTCCGGGGAGCTGTTTTTT. It is translated as CASRQQGRDSGELFF.

The chain uses TRBV27 and TRBJ2-5; perhaps TRBD1 as D (6 bases). V was pared by 6 bases and J by 1 base, with 15 bases between. The CDR3 sequence is 15 residues long. The germline gives CDR1 MNHEY, CDR2 SMNVEV (reference sequence). This CDR3 is CASRLLGQFQETQYF. As DNA, the CDR3 is TGTGCCAGCAGGCTGCTAGGACAGTTCCAAGAGACCCAGTACTTC.

This chain links TRBV11-2 with TRBJ1-5; perhaps TRBD1 as D (6 bases). V lost 5 bases, J lost 7 bases, and 15 bases lay in between. Looked up from germline, CDR1 is SGHAT and CDR2 is FQNNGV. The CDR3 totals 14 residues. The CDR3 coding sequence is TGTGCCAGCAGCCCGACCCGGACAGAGCAGCCCCAGCATTTT. Its protein product is CASSPTRTEQPQHF.

In this sample, this clone turned up once. The J gene is TRBJ1-1, the V gene TRBV27; D is perhaps TRBD1 (5 bases). Per the germline V gene, CDR1 is MNHEY and CDR2 is SMNVEV (reference sequence). The CDR3 loop spans 12 amino acids. V was cut by 0 bases and J by 8 bases, with 7 bases left in between. CDR3 DNA: TGTGCCAGCAGTTTATCGCGGGGGGAAGCTTTCTTT. Encoded protein: CASSLSRGEAFF.

The chain links TRBV2 to TRBJ1-5; 9 bases fit TRBD1. Germline V lookup: CDR1 SNHLY, CDR2 FYNNEI. V gave up 6 bases and J gave up 3 bases; unmatched junction bases: 6. The CDR3 consists of 15 residues. CDR3 in amino acids: CASSLRTGDNQPQHF. In DNA form, the CDR3 reads TGTGCCAGCAGCCTACGGACAGGGGACAATCAGCCCCAGCATTTT.

The chain carries TRBV10-3 and TRBJ1-2; 7 positions match TRBD1. The CDR3 totals 14 residues. The ends lost 0 bases at V and 3 bases at J; junction bases unmatched: 1. Germline assignment: CDR1 ENHRY and CDR2 SYGVKD. The CDR3 loop reads CAISESGQHYGYTF. For the CDR3, the DNA is TGTGCCATCAGTGAGTCGGGACAGCACTATGGCTACACCTTC.

V usage is TRBV4-2 and J usage is TRBJ2-6; 11 bases agree with TRBD1. Trimming cost V 4 bases and J 0 bases; bases outside gene matches: 5. The V gene's germline CDR1 is LGHNA and CDR2 YNFKEQ. CDR3 size: 18 residues. This CDR3 reads CASSRGQGATSGANVLTF. The CDR3 DNA follows: TGTGCCAGCAGCCGAGGACAGGGGGCAACCTCTGGGGCCAACGTCCTGACTTTC.

The V call is TRBV7-9, the J call TRBJ1-1, with D maybe TRBD1 (6 bases). Per germline, CDR1 SEHNR and CDR2 FQNEAQ (reference sequence). V dropped 1 base and J dropped 1 base, with 7 bases sitting between them. This CDR3 region has 14 residues. CDR3 in amino acids: CASSLGQENTEAFF. Here the CDR3 DNA reads TGTGCCAGCAGCTTAGGACAGGAGAACACTGAAGCTTTCTTT.

The J gene is TRBJ1-3, the V gene TRBV5-6; 7 nucleotides line up with TRBD1. V dropped 6 bases and J dropped 1; count of bases not matched to a gene: 13. The length of the CDR3 is 17 residues. Germline V gives CDR1 SGHDT, CDR2 YYEEEE. CDR3 in DNA: TGTGCCAGCAAAAGACAGGGTCGTTTTGCTTCTGGAAACACCATATATTTT. Translated: CASKRQGRFASGNTIYF.

The V gene is TRBV28, the J gene TRBJ2-7, with 11 nucleotides matching TRBD1. The V gene's germline CDR1 is MDHEN and CDR2 SYDVKM. The CDR3 length is 15 residues. The V and J ends lost 2 bases and 4 bases, in that order; junction bases with no gene match: 4. The CDR3 DNA reads TGTGCCAGCAGTTTAGGCGGACAGGGGGCTTACGAGCAGTACTTC. Encoded protein: CASSLGGQGAYEQYF.

V is TRBV19 and J is TRBJ1-5; TRBD1 matches at 7 bases. V gave up 4 bases and J gave up 0 bases; unmatched junction bases: 9. Germline V gene lookup returns CDR1 LNHDA and CDR2 SQIVND (reference sequence). The CDR3 length is 17 residues. The CDR3 loop is CASSTKGAQVSNQPQHF. The CDR3 DNA follows: TGTGCCAGTAGTACGAAGGGGGCCCAAGTTAGCAATCAGCCCCAGCATTTT.

In its sample, this clone was seen once. The chain uses TRBV19 and TRBJ2-3, with TRBD2 matching over 9 bases. The germline CDR1 and CDR2 sequences are LNHDA and SQIVND (reference sequence). There are 16 residues in the CDR3. V was clipped by 1 base and J by 5 bases; unmatched bases: 7. The CDR3 sequence is CASSIGTSEAIDTQYF. For the CDR3, the DNA is TGTGCCAGTAGTATAGGGACTAGCGAAGCTATAGATACGCAGTATTTT.

Comment on this clone: Compared with germline, one end of the junction differs, possibly owing to a read error. The chain uses TRBV30 and TRBJ1-5; no firm D call. The CDR3 extends over 9 amino acids. CDR1 is GTSNPN, CDR2 SVGIG, per germline (reference sequence). The CDR3 DNA sequence: TGTGCCTGGAATCGGCCCCAGCATTTT. This translates into CAWNRPQHF. The full variable domain, in which reference TRBV30 and TRBJ1-5 provide the parts outside the CDR3, is SQTIHQWPATLVQPVGSPLSLECTVEGTSNPNLYWYRQAAGRGLQLLFYSVGIGQISSEVPQNLSASRPQDRQFILSSKKLLLSDSGFYLCAWNRPQHFGDGTRLSIL.

This rearrangement joins TRBV6-5 to TRBJ2-2; perhaps TRBD1 as D (6 bases). The V end was cut by 6 bases, the J end by 6 bases, with 17 bases between. The germline V gene has CDR1 MNHEY and CDR2 SVGAGI. There are 15 residues in the CDR3. The CDR3 is CASRSATGWAGELFF. As DNA, the CDR3 is TGTGCCAGCAGGTCCGCCACAGGGTGGGCCGGGGAGCTGTTTTTT.

The genes are TRBV7-9 and TRBJ1-1, with D unresolved. Trimming cost V 2 bases and J 1 base, with 8 bases left between them. Germline loops: CDR1 SEHNR, CDR2 FQNEAQ (reference sequence). The CDR3 is 14 residues long. The CDR3 loop is CASSLYEGNTEAFF. The CDR3 DNA reads TGTGCCAGCAGCTTATATGAGGGGAACACTGAAGCTTTCTTT.

The J gene is TRBJ1-1, the V gene TRBV7-3; 8 bases align to TRBD1. CDR3 length: 13 amino acids. Germline CDR1 reads SGHTA; CDR2 reads FQGTGA. V dropped 5 bases and J dropped 6; count of bases not matched to a gene: 5. The CDR3 region is CASSSTGGSEAFF. CDR3 nucleotide sequence: TGTGCCAGCAGCAGCACAGGGGGGTCTGAAGCTTTCTTT.

This chain links TRBV18 with TRBJ2-7; D call uncertain. The V end was cut by 3 bases, the J end by 2 bases, with 20 bases between. The CDR3 loop spans 17 amino acids. Germline-derived CDR1 and CDR2 are KGHSH and LQKENI. CDR3 region: CASSPLGPGPPTYEQYF. The CDR3 DNA follows: TGTGCCAGCTCACCCCTCGGCCCAGGCCCTCCCACCTACGAGCAGTACTTC.

This clone was recorded a few times. This sequence joins TRBV18 and TRBJ1-2, with a possible D match to TRBD1 (5 bases). Trimming took off 3 bases at V and 6 bases at J, with 14 bases between the two ends. Germline V lookup: CDR1 KGHSH, CDR2 LQKENI. The CDR3 runs 14 residues. This CDR3 reads CASSPGVREDGYTF. The CDR3 DNA is TGTGCCAGCTCACCGGGTGTCAGGGAAGATGGCTACACCTTC. The full variable domain, with the rest looked up from reference TRBV18 and TRBJ1-2, is NAGVMQNPRHLVRRRGQEARLRCSPMKGHSHVYWYRQLPEEGLKFMVYLQKENIIDESGMPKERFSAEFPKEGPSILRIQQVVRGDSAAYFCASSPGVREDGYTFGSGTRLTVV.

The rearrangement uses TRBV5-1 and TRBJ2-2, with TRBD2 matching over 7 bases. This CDR3 contains 17 residues. Germline V CDR1 and CDR2: SGHRS, YFSETQ. The V gene end was trimmed by 0 bases and the J gene end by 2 bases; junction bases not matched to a gene: 7. The CDR3 loop reads CASSLAVAGVNTGELFF. In nucleotides, the CDR3 is TGCGCCAGCAGCTTGGCTGTTGCGGGAGTTAACACCGGGGAGCTGTTTTTT. The full variable domain, its missing parts supplied by reference TRBV5-1 and TRBJ2-2, is KAGVTQTPRYLIKTRGQQVTLSCSPISGHRSVSWYQQTPGQGLQFLFEYFSETQRNKGNFPGRFSGRQFSNSRSEMNVSTLELGDSALYLCASSLAVAGVNTGELFFGEGSRLTVL.

The gene calls are TRBV5-1 and TRBJ2-4; TRBD1 matches at 8 bases. From germline, CDR1 is SGHRS and CDR2 YFSETQ. J gave up 1 base and V 0 bases, and 3 bases lay outside the gene matches. The CDR3 runs to 16 residues. CDR3 sequence (DNA): TGCGCCAGCAGCTTGGCAGGGGGCGGGGCCAAAAACATTCAGTACTTC. Translation: CASSLAGGGAKNIQYF.

The rearrangement joins TRBV9 to TRBJ2-7, with TRBD2 as a possible D gene (5 bases). This CDR3 has 16 residues. The V gene's germline CDR1 is SGDLS and CDR2 YYNGEE. Trimming shortened V by 1 base and J by 3 bases, and 17 bases separated the two germline ends. The CDR3 DNA sequence: TGTGCCAGCAGCGTAAGACCGGACTCAACCGACTACGAGCAGTACTTC. Translated: CASSVRPDSTDYEQYF.

The chain recombines TRBV9 with TRBJ2-1; D is possibly TRBD2 (6 bases). V was shortened by 0 bases and J by 8 bases, with 12 bases between the two germline ends. Germline V gene data show CDR1 as SGDLS and CDR2 as YYNGEE. The CDR3 runs to 14 residues. The CDR3 nucleotides are TGTGCCAGCAGCGTAGGCCTAGCGTCCTATGAGCAGTTCTTC. Translating gives CASSVGLASYEQFF.